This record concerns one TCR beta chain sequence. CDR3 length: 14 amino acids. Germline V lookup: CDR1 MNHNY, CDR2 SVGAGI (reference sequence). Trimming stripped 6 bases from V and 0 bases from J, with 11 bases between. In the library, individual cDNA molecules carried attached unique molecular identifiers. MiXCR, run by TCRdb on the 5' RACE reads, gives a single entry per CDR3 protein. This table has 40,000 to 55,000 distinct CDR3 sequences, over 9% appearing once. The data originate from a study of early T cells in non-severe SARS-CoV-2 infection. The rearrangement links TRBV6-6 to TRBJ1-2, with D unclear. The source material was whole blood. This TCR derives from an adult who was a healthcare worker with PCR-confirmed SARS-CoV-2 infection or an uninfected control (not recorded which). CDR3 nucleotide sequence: TGTGCCAGCAGAAGGTTCGGAGCTAACTATGGCTACACCTTC. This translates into CASRRFGANYGYTF.